This is a list of T cell receptor beta chains from one sample in a study of T-cell reconstitution after alpha-beta-depleted transplantation in children. TCRdb called the PCR reads again in MiXCR, with one record for every CDR3 protein. Of around 800,000 distinct CDR3 sequences listed, roughly 15% are singletons. The input for sequencing was PBMCs, mostly from graft donor cells, taken 360 days after TCRalphabeta/CD19-depleted stem cell transplant. The receptor set was obtained from a male patient younger than 18 who had a stem cell transplant for acute lymphoblastic leukemia, so the T cells may come from the graft donor. Each CDR3 is given with its conserved first and last residue. Each record gives: V gene, D gene, clone size, J gene, CDR3 length, CDR3 DNA, CDR3 protein. A D gene is named only where the DNA matches it firmly. Clone size is stated in some rows and not others, as once, few, many or a class when expanded.

>TRBV15|NA|NA|TRBJ2-7|15
TGTGCCACCAGCAGAGCGGTCGGAGCTGCCTACGAGCAGTACTTC
CATSRAVGAAYEQYF
>TRBV27|TRBD2|many|TRBJ2-3|15
TGTGCCAGCAGTTTGGTTCTAGCGGGAGAAGATACGCAGTATTTT
CASSLVLAGEDTQYF
>TRBV5-5|NA|NA|TRBJ2-3|14
TGTGCCAGCAGGACAACAACTAGCACAGATACGCAGTATTTT
CASRTTTSTDTQYF
>TRBV18|TRBD1|many|TRBJ1-1|13
TGTGCCAGCTCACCACCGACAGGGGCTGAAGCTTTCTTT
CASSPPTGAEAFF
>TRBV5-1|TRBD1|NA|TRBJ2-2|15
TGCGCCAGCAGCTCGGAACCAGGGGGCTCCGGGGAGCTGTTTTTT
CASSSEPGGSGELFF
>TRBV6-5|TRBD2|NA|TRBJ2-1|17
TGTGCCAGCAGTTACTCGACAGGACTAGCGCTTAACAATGAGCAGTTCTTC
CASSYSTGLALNNEQFF
>TRBV3-1|NA|NA|TRBJ1-1|14
TGTGCCAGCAGCCAAGACGGCATCGGCCTTGAAGCTTTCTTT
CASSQDGIGLEAFF
>TRBV13|NA|NA|TRBJ1-3|18
TGTGCCAGCAAAAAAATAAGGCCCAGCCTACACTCTGGAAACACCATATATTTT
CASKKIRPSLHSGNTIYF
>TRBV6-1|NA|few|TRBJ1-4|14
TGTGCCAGCAGCCGGAAGCGACAGGCATCATTACTGTTTTTT
CASSRKRQASLLFF
>TRBV27|NA|NA|TRBJ2-7|14
TGTGCCAGCAGTTGGGCAGGGGGGGATTACGAGCAGTACTTC
CASSWAGGDYEQYF
>TRBV5-1|TRBD2|NA|TRBJ2-7|13
TGCGCCAGCAGCTGGACTAGGGGCTACGAGCAGTACTTC
CASSWTRGYEQYF
>TRBV3-1|NA|few|TRBJ1-1|14
TGTGCCAGCAGAGCACGGGGGCAGAGCACTGAAGCTTTCTTT
CASRARGQSTEAFF
>TRBV10-1|NA|few|TRBJ1-1|13
TGCGCCAGCAGATTGTATAAGAACACTGAAGCTTTCTTT
CASRLYKNTEAFF
>TRBV6-5|TRBD1|NA|TRBJ1-5|14
TGTGCCAGCAGTTACGGGACAGGGGAACAGCCCCAGCATTTT
CASSYGTGEQPQHF
>TRBV6-5|TRBD2|once|TRBJ2-1|18
TGTGCCAGCAGTTACCCACCGGGACTAGCGGGAGGGCCGAGTGAGCAGTTCTTC
CASSYPPGLAGGPSEQFF
>TRBV12-3/TRBV12-4|NA|NA|TRBJ2-5|13
TGTGCCAGCAGTTTGACTAATATCGAGACCCAGTACTTC
CASSLTNIETQYF
>TRBV7-6|TRBD2|NA|TRBJ2-1|13
TGTGCCAGTCTCAGCGGGAACTTCGATGAGCAGTTCTTC
CASLSGNFDEQFF
>TRBV9|NA|many|TRBJ1-1|15
TGTGCCAGCAGCGTAGTATCAGCCATGAACACTGAAGCTTTCTTT
CASSVVSAMNTEAFF
>TRBV20-1|TRBD1|NA|TRBJ2-1|13
TGCAAGGACGGACAGGGCTGCAATTATGAGCAGTTCTTC
CKDGQGCNYEQFF
>TRBV3-1|TRBD2|NA|TRBJ2-7|15
TGTGCCAGCAGCCACACGGGACTAGCGACGTTCGAGCAGTACTTC
CASSHTGLATFEQYF
>TRBV4-1|NA|NA|TRBJ2-1|15
TGCGCCAGCAGCCTTGCACTTGACGTATACAATGAGCAGTTCTTC
CASSLALDVYNEQFF
>TRBV5-1|NA|many|TRBJ2-1|15
TGCGCCAGCAGCTTGGGGGGGAACGCCTACAATGAGCAGTTCTTC
CASSLGGNAYNEQFF
>TRBV20-1|TRBD2|NA|TRBJ2-7|16
TGCAGTGCTAGAGACTGGACTAGCGGGTCTTCCTACGAGCAGTACTTC
CSARDWTSGSSYEQYF
>TRBV20-1|NA|NA|TRBJ2-1|11
TGCAGTGCTAGATATGCAAGTGAGCAGTTCTTC
CSARYASEQFF
>TRBV27|NA|NA|TRBJ2-7|13
TGTGCCAGCAGTGTAGCGGTTTCCTACGAGCAGTACTTC
CASSVAVSYEQYF
>TRBV30|NA|few|TRBJ2-1|12
TGTGCCTGGAGCCTGACAGTCAATGAGCAGTTCTTC
CAWSLTVNEQFF
>TRBV27|NA|many|TRBJ2-7|12
TGTGCCTCGGGGGTCTCTAGCTACGAGCAGTACTTC
CASGVSSYEQYF
>TRBV6-5|NA|NA|TRBJ2-1|12
TGTGCCAGCAGTTACACAAGGAATGAGCAGTTCTTC
CASSYTRNEQFF
>TRBV5-1|NA|NA|TRBJ2-1|15
TGCGCCAGCACGTTTGGAATAGCGGCCGATAATGAGCAGTTCTTC
CASTFGIAADNEQFF
>TRBV10-3|NA|few|TRBJ1-4|14
TGTGCCATCAGTGATGGGCACGGGGGGGAAAAACTGTTTTTT
CAISDGHGGEKLFF
>TRBV11-2|TRBD1|many|TRBJ2-7|16
TGTGCCAGCAGCCCCCCTGGAGGACAGGGAGGCCACGAGCAGTACTTC
CASSPPGGQGGHEQYF
>TRBV10-3|TRBD2|few|TRBJ2-3|14
TGTGCCATCAGTCTAGCGGAGAACACAGATACGCAGTATTTT
CAISLAENTDTQYF
>TRBV25-1|TRBD1|NA|TRBJ2-7|14
TGTGCCAGCAGCACCGGGACAGGGGAATACGAGCAGTACTTC
CASSTGTGEYEQYF
>TRBV5-1|NA|few|TRBJ2-5|9
TGCGCCAGGGACGAGACCCAGTACTTC
CARDETQYF
>TRBV3-1|NA|few|TRBJ2-5|13
TGTGCCAGCAGCCAACCAAGGGGGGGTCCGCCTCACTTC
CASSQPRGGPPHF
>TRBV9|TRBD1|NA|TRBJ2-5|15
TGTGCCAGCAGCAACCGGGACAGGGGTCGGGAGACCCAGTACTTC
CASSNRDRGRETQYF
>TRBV3-1|NA|few|TRBJ2-3|17
TGTGCCAGCAGCCAGCCTCATATGGGGGGAAGCACAGATACGCAGTATTTT
CASSQPHMGGSTDTQYF
>TRBV12-3/TRBV12-4|NA|few|TRBJ1-5|15
TGTGCCAGCAGTACCCGACGGATTAGCAATCAGCCCCAGCATTTT
CASSTRRISNQPQHF
>TRBV4-1|NA|many|TRBJ2-7|14
TGCGCCAGCTCGGGGGCGGGAGACCACTACGAGCAGTACTTC
CASSGAGDHYEQYF
>TRBV25-1|TRBD2|few|TRBJ2-1|16
TGTGCCAGCAGTCGCAGGACTAGCGGCCAGTACAATGAGCAGTTCTTC
CASSRRTSGQYNEQFF
>TRBV6-6|NA|many|TRBJ2-7|12
TGTGCCAGCAGTTACAACAGCTACGAGCAGTACTTC
CASSYNSYEQYF
>TRBV12-3/TRBV12-4|NA|few|TRBJ1-4|14
TGTGCCAGCAGTTTATACAGGGATAGCGAAAAACTGTTTTTT
CASSLYRDSEKLFF
>TRBV12-3/TRBV12-4|NA|many|TRBJ2-5|14
TGTGCCAGCAGTCCGCCCGCCCCCCAAGAGACCCAGTACTTC
CASSPPAPQETQYF
>TRBV5-1|NA|many|TRBJ2-3|14
TGCGCCAGCAGCTTGGTGATGGCCACAGATACGCAGTATTTT
CASSLVMATDTQYF
>TRBV3-1|NA|many|TRBJ1-3|14
TGTGCCAGCAGCCCAGGGTCAGCTGGAAACACCATATATTTT
CASSPGSAGNTIYF
>TRBV7-8|TRBD2|few|TRBJ2-7|17
TGTGCCAGCAGCTTGGCGATGGGACTAGCGGGGTCCTACGAGCAGTACTTC
CASSLAMGLAGSYEQYF
>TRBV5-1|NA|NA|TRBJ1-1|16
TGCGCCAGCAGCTTGTACGGAACTCTTATGGACACTGAAGCTTTCTTT
CASSLYGTLMDTEAFF
>TRBV27|NA|NA|TRBJ2-7|15
TGTGCCAGCAGCTGGGGGGCAGGGTTCTTCTACGAGCAGTACTTC
CASSWGAGFFYEQYF
>TRBV6-5|TRBD1|NA|TRBJ1-1|15
TGTGCCAGCAGTTACAGGGGGCGTTTGAGCACTGAAGCTTTCTTT
CASSYRGRLSTEAFF
>TRBV7-3|TRBD1|NA|TRBJ2-1|16
TGTGCCAGCAGCCGACAGGGAAAGGGGTATTACAATGAGCAGTTCTTC
CASSRQGKGYYNEQFF
>TRBV29-1|NA|few|TRBJ1-1|15
TGCAGCGTTGAGGGTATCGGGGGGCTTGGCACTGAAGCTTTCTTT
CSVEGIGGLGTEAFF